The source of this TCR beta chain is a study of CD8 T cells in ankylosing spondylitis. The CDR3 consists of 18 residues. V dropped 4 bases and J dropped 4 bases, with 23 bases sitting between them. Germline V gene sequence: CDR1 MNHEY, CDR2 SMNVEV (reference sequence). This clonotype has more than one count but fewer than ten. TCRdb re-called the 5' RACE reads with MiXCR, one entry per CDR3 protein. This sample carries about 240,000 distinct CDR3 sequences, around 7.8% of them seen once, and the ten largest clones take about 6.8%. What was sequenced was blood, either unsorted or a sorted T cell fraction (not recorded which). The source of this sequence is a male donor with ankylosing spondylitis or in good health (not recorded which). This chain links TRBV27 with TRBJ2-1, with D perhaps TRBD2 (6 bases). CDR3 residues: CASSSPGLPRRAYNEQFF. The CDR3 DNA reads TGTGCCAGCAGTTCCCCGGGACTCCCGAGAAGGGCTTACAATGAGCAGTTCTTC.